This TCR beta chain was observed in a study of human T cells and chemical hapten exposure. Across the study: Variability of per-sample TCR yields stemmed mainly from small differences in pooled library volume.

Unique molecular identifiers were affixed to discrete cDNA molecules within the library. In the authors' workflow: Samples had a median of 95,638 TCRs, ranging roughly 23,224 to 750,000. TCRdb called the RACE reads again in MiXCR, with one record for every CDR3 protein. The V and J calls follow TCRdb's processing rather than the paper's. Here the sample spans around 130,000 distinct CDR3 sequences, approximately 9% being singletons. Time point specified: healthy volunteer bleed at 2 weeks. Unfractionated whole blood served as the source for total RNA extraction. Whole-study results and caveats: The number of TCRs over 1 in 1000 frequency stayed unchanged after DPC.

V lost 4 bases to trimming and J lost 6 bases, with 13 bases between them. The CDR3 has 13 amino acids. Germline V gene lookup returns CDR1 SEHNR and CDR2 FQNEAQ (reference sequence). This clonotype has just a few counts. Its specificity is not known. The TCR was taken from a male donor in good health. Some clones in this sample may be carry-over from other donors' samples. V usage is TRBV7-9 and J usage is TRBJ2-7; D perhaps matches TRBD2 (6 bases). The sample comprised whole blood. CDR3 region: CASSYMEGLEQYF. For the CDR3, the DNA is TGTGCCAGCAGCTATATGGAGGGGCTCGAGCAGTACTTC.